Below, one T cell receptor beta chain is given with its context. Its antigen is unknown. The Oncomine TCR Beta short-read assay was applied to DNA of cultured CD4+ T cells. TCRdb re-called the PCR reads with MiXCR, one entry per CDR3 protein. The sample holds over 15,000 distinct CDR3 sequences, 43% seen once. Treatment specified: roughly 10-day PBMC culture with coronavirus spike peptide pools or control peptides (ViraFEST assay). The data originate from a study of vaccination and CD4 T cells after COVID-19. In germline, CDR1 is SEHNR, CDR2 FQNEAQ (reference sequence). The CDR3 length is 14 residues. The V end lost 2 bases, the J end lost 1 base, and 5 bases lay between the germline ends.

This receptor was taken from a human donor who had recovered from COVID-19. The chain combines TRBV7-9 with TRBJ2-2; D not certain. The sequences come from CD4+ T cells from blood, cultured in vitro, collected after SARS-CoV-2 vaccination. The CDR3 bases are TGTGCCAGCAGCTTATCGGGGAACACCGGGGAGCTGTTTTTT. As protein: CASSLSGNTGELFF.